The rows below give T cell receptor beta chains drawn from one sample of a study of molecular identifiers for immune sequencing clone quantification. TCRdb re-called the PCR reads with MiXCR, one entry per CDR3 protein. The sample yields over 550,000 distinct CDR3 sequences, 25% seen once. Sequencing used naive CD8+ T cells from blood, with Jurkat cell RNA spiked in. The receptors were gathered from a human donor in good health. Some libraries in this study had Jurkat cell RNA spiked in. Each CDR3 is given with its conserved first and last residue. A D gene is named only where the DNA matches it firmly. Where a row states a size, it is once, few, many or the class of an expanded clone; other rows omit it.

clone_size: NA; d_call: NA; v_call: TRBV7-2; j_call: TRBJ1-3; cdr3_nt: TGTGCCAGCAGCTTAAGCCAACGCACTGGAAACACCATATATTTT; cdr3_aa: CASSLSQRTGNTIYF
clone_size: many; d_call: NA; v_call: TRBV7-9; j_call: TRBJ2-4; cdr3_nt: TGTGCCAGCAGCTTGGGGAAATTCTCCTTCGTGGGGGAGGAAAACATTCAGTACTTC; cdr3_aa: CASSLGKFSFVGEENIQYF
clone_size: few; d_call: TRBD2; v_call: TRBV3-1; j_call: TRBJ2-3; cdr3_nt: TGTGCCAGCAGCCAAGATCTACTAGCGTTAGGTACGCAGTATTTT; cdr3_aa: CASSQDLLALGTQYF
clone_size: NA; d_call: NA; v_call: TRBV2; j_call: TRBJ2-2; cdr3_nt: TGTGCCAGCAGGCCGGGACTGTCGTTGGGCACCGGGGAGCTGTTTTTT; cdr3_aa: CASRPGLSLGTGELFF
clone_size: NA; d_call: NA; v_call: TRBV19; j_call: TRBJ1-5; cdr3_nt: TGTGCCAGTAGTTTCGCCCTTTCGGGGATTAGCGATCAGCCCCAGCATTTT; cdr3_aa: CASSFALSGISDQPQHF
clone_size: NA; d_call: NA; v_call: TRBV12-3/TRBV12-4; j_call: TRBJ1-4; cdr3_nt: TGTGCCAGCAGTTTAACCCTAGGTAGTGAAAAACTGTTTTTT; cdr3_aa: CASSLTLGSEKLFF
clone_size: many; d_call: NA; v_call: TRBV13; j_call: TRBJ1-1; cdr3_nt: TGTGCCAGCAGCTCCCTCCGAGGGACTGAAGCTTTCTTT; cdr3_aa: CASSSLRGTEAFF
clone_size: NA; d_call: NA; v_call: TRBV6-2/TRBV6-3; j_call: TRBJ1-1; cdr3_nt: TGTGCCAGCAGTTACTCGGGAGCGGAATACATGAACACTGAAGCTTTCTTT; cdr3_aa: CASSYSGAEYMNTEAFF
clone_size: NA; d_call: TRBD2; v_call: TRBV19; j_call: TRBJ2-5; cdr3_nt: TGTGCCAGTAAGGCGGGAGGTGGGACCCAGTACTTC; cdr3_aa: CASKAGGGTQYF
clone_size: many; d_call: NA; v_call: TRBV6-5; j_call: TRBJ2-3; cdr3_nt: TGTGCCAGCAGTTACGGGGCCACGCAGTATTTT; cdr3_aa: CASSYGATQYF
clone_size: many; d_call: NA; v_call: TRBV4-3; j_call: TRBJ2-1; cdr3_nt: TGCGCCAGCAGCCAAGAACGCAGGGGGGGAGGCAATGAGCAGTTCTTC; cdr3_aa: CASSQERRGGGNEQFF
clone_size: many; d_call: NA; v_call: TRBV7-9; j_call: TRBJ2-5; cdr3_nt: TGTGCCAGCAGCCCACTGGGGATGCAGGGGTTACAAGAGACCCAGTACTTC; cdr3_aa: CASSPLGMQGLQETQYF
clone_size: many; d_call: NA; v_call: TRBV2; j_call: TRBJ1-1; cdr3_nt: TGTGCCAGCAGTCCCGACAGGACTGAAGCTTTCTTT; cdr3_aa: CASSPDRTEAFF
clone_size: NA; d_call: NA; v_call: TRBV5-3; j_call: TRBJ2-3; cdr3_nt: NA; cdr3_aa: CASSLYRCATDPPSF
clone_size: few; d_call: NA; v_call: TRBV2; j_call: TRBJ2-2; cdr3_nt: TGTGCCAGCAGCGGGAAGTCTCACACCGGGGAGCTGTTTTTT; cdr3_aa: CASSGKSHTGELFF
clone_size: NA; d_call: NA; v_call: TRBV4-3; j_call: TRBJ2-7; cdr3_nt: TGCGCCAGCAGCGCTGCAGGGGGGTACGCGCAGTACTTC; cdr3_aa: CASSAAGGYAQYF
clone_size: NA; d_call: NA; v_call: TRBV3-1; j_call: TRBJ1-2; cdr3_nt: TGTGCCAGCAGCCCAGGGACGCCCCGCCATGGCTACACCTTC; cdr3_aa: CASSPGTPRHGYTF
clone_size: NA; d_call: TRBD1; v_call: TRBV6-5; j_call: TRBJ2-1; cdr3_nt: TGTGCCAGCAGTTACGGGACAGGGGTAGGCAATGAGCAGTTCTTC; cdr3_aa: CASSYGTGVGNEQFF
clone_size: many; d_call: NA; v_call: TRBV4-3; j_call: TRBJ1-3; cdr3_nt: TGCGCCAGCAGCCAAAAGACAGCTCGCTCTGGAAACACCATATATTTT; cdr3_aa: CASSQKTARSGNTIYF
clone_size: many; d_call: NA; v_call: TRBV12-5; j_call: TRBJ2-5; cdr3_nt: TGTGCTAGTGGTTCCCTGGAGACCCAGTACTTC; cdr3_aa: CASGSLETQYF
clone_size: NA; d_call: NA; v_call: TRBV7-9; j_call: TRBJ2-5; cdr3_nt: TGTGCCAGCAGCCCCCCGAACAGGAGGCAGACCCAGTACTTC; cdr3_aa: CASSPPNRRQTQYF
clone_size: NA; d_call: TRBD2; v_call: TRBV2; j_call: TRBJ2-2; cdr3_nt: TGTGCCAGCAAGGATAATAGCGGGCGAACCGGGGAGCTGTTTTTT; cdr3_aa: CASKDNSGRTGELFF
clone_size: NA; d_call: NA; v_call: TRBV12-3/TRBV12-4; j_call: TRBJ2-7; cdr3_nt: TGTGCCAGCAGTCCCTCGAGGGGACGTCACATCTACGAGCAGTACTTC; cdr3_aa: CASSPSRGRHIYEQYF
clone_size: many; d_call: TRBD2; v_call: TRBV7-3; j_call: TRBJ2-3; cdr3_nt: TGTGCCAGCAGCTCGACTAGCGGGAGGGCAGATACGCAGTATTTT; cdr3_aa: CASSSTSGRADTQYF
clone_size: few; d_call: NA; v_call: TRBV11-2; j_call: TRBJ2-3; cdr3_nt: TGTGCCAGCAGCTTAGATAAGGGTTACACAGATACGCAGTATTTT; cdr3_aa: CASSLDKGYTDTQYF
clone_size: many; d_call: TRBD2; v_call: TRBV28; j_call: TRBJ2-7; cdr3_nt: TGTGCCAGCAGTTTTGCTAGCGGGAGCTCCTACGAGCAGTACTTC; cdr3_aa: CASSFASGSSYEQYF
clone_size: many; d_call: NA; v_call: TRBV5-1; j_call: TRBJ2-5; cdr3_nt: TGCGCCAGCAAGGGACCCCAATCCGGGTCGTTCCAAGAGACCCAGTACTTC; cdr3_aa: CASKGPQSGSFQETQYF
clone_size: many; d_call: NA; v_call: TRBV27; j_call: TRBJ2-6; cdr3_nt: TGTGCCAGCAGTGACGAGAGCTCTGGGGCCAACGTCCTGACTTTC; cdr3_aa: CASSDESSGANVLTF
clone_size: many; d_call: TRBD1; v_call: TRBV29-1; j_call: TRBJ2-7; cdr3_nt: TGCAGCGTTCCGGGACAGGGGGGCTACGAGCAGTACTTC; cdr3_aa: CSVPGQGGYEQYF
clone_size: many; d_call: TRBD1; v_call: TRBV12-3/TRBV12-4; j_call: TRBJ1-5; cdr3_nt: TGTGCCAGCAGTTCCGGGACAGGCTTTGCAGATCAGCCCCAGCATTTT; cdr3_aa: CASSSGTGFADQPQHF
clone_size: NA; d_call: NA; v_call: TRBV28; j_call: TRBJ2-1; cdr3_nt: TGTGCCAGCAGCTCCTCAGGTTACTCCGATAGAGGCCGTCAGTTCTTC; cdr3_aa: CASSSSGYSDRGRQFF